One sample yielded the 28 T cell receptor beta chains listed below, sequenced in a study of radiation and T cells in renal cell carcinoma. Regarding time point: blood 4 weeks post-SBRT, at nephrectomy. Treatment indicated: 15 Gy SBRT to primary tumor, nephrectomy 4 weeks later. Using immunoSEQ multiplex PCR, the repertoire was profiled, and TCRdb retains in-frame clones only, with some absent. Of under 100,000 clones detected, more than 65% appear once; the ten largest clones hold about 7.2%. The sample consisted of blood, taken from a patient whose treatment included radiotherapy and nephrectomy. All receptors derive from a man aged 55 to 70 with renal cell carcinoma.

The chain recombines TRBV7-9 with TRBJ2-2; D tentatively reads TRBD1 or TRBD2 (5 bases each). CDR1 is SEHNR, CDR2 FQNEAQ, per germline (reference sequence). CDR3 size: 15 residues. Trimming pared 3 bases from V and 3 bases from J, leaving 11 bases between. CDR3 amino acids: CASSLTGTYTGELFF. The CDR3 DNA follows: TGTGCCAGCAGCTTGACCGGGACCTACACCGGGGAGCTGTTTTTT.

The table lists this clone with many counts. The chain has TRBV4-2 and TRBJ2-7; the D gene is possibly TRBD2 (5 bases). The V end lost 3 bases, the J end lost 3 bases, and 15 bases lay between the germline ends. From germline, CDR1 is LGHNA and CDR2 YNFKEQ. The CDR3 is made up of 15 amino acids. The CDR3 DNA reads as TGTGCCAGCAGCCAGGAGGACTCGAGCTTCTACGAGCAGTACTTC. This sequence encodes CASSQEDSSFYEQYF.

V and J are TRBV6-5 and TRBJ2-3; 8 bases map to TRBD2. Germline CDR1 reads MNHEY; CDR2 reads SVGAGI. This CDR3 has 15 amino acids. V lost 8 bases, J lost 9 bases, and 16 bases stayed unmatched. This CDR3 is CASGDVAGTSGTQYF. The CDR3 nucleotides are TGTGCCAGCGGGGACGTTGCCGGGACTAGTGGCACGCAGTATTTT.

The V and J genes are TRBV28 and TRBJ1-1, with 7 bases fitting TRBD1. This CDR3 has 14 amino acids. CDR1 is MDHEN and CDR2 is SYDVKM in the germline V gene. The ends lost 5 bases at V and 7 bases at J; junction bases unmatched: 10. The CDR3 DNA sequence: TGTGCCAGCAGTCCCGAGGCAGGGGGGCTTGAAGCTTTCTTT. Translation gives CASSPEAGGLEAFF.

The V call is TRBV6-1, the J call TRBJ2-2; 9 bases are a match to TRBD1. This CDR3 region has 15 residues. Germline lookup yields CDR1 MNHNS and CDR2 SASEGT. The junction had 5 bases not matched to a gene; V was cut back by 4 bases and J by 5 bases. The CDR3, as DNA: TGTGCCAGCAGTGCATCCGGGACAGGGACCGGGGAGCTGTTTTTT. Translated, it gives CASSASGTGTGELFF.

This clone is a singleton in its sample. The CDR3 sequence: CAWSRGPPYEQYF. The CDR3 DNA reads as TGTGCCTGGAGTCGGGGCCCTCCCTACGAGCAGTACTTC. This sequence joins TRBV30 and TRBJ2-7; possibly TRBD1 or TRBD2 for D (5 bases each). The CDR3 is 13 residues long. Between the trimmed V and J ends, which lost 2 bases and 2 bases, there was a span of 10 bases. CDR1 GTSNPN and CDR2 SVGIG come from the germline V gene (reference sequence).

This clone was detected only a few times. The CDR3 loop reads CASSFFSVRGLGEQYF. Written as DNA, the CDR3 is TGTGCCAGCAGTTTCTTTTCGGTCAGGGGGCTGGGCGAGCAGTACTTC. The chain carries TRBV28 and TRBJ2-7; the match to TRBD1 covers 8 bases. With 3 bases clipped from V and 6 bases from J, the junction kept 13 bases outside the gene matches. Looked up from germline, CDR1 is MDHEN and CDR2 is SYDVKM. The CDR3 covers 16 residues.

The chain couples TRBV19 to TRBJ2-2; D could derive from TRBD1 or TRBD2 (5 bases each). The V end lost 2 bases, the J end lost 5 bases, and 15 bases lay between the germline ends. This CDR3 spans 16 amino acids. Germline V gene lookup returns CDR1 LNHDA and CDR2 SQIVND (reference sequence). The CDR3, as DNA: TGTGCCAGTAGTATAAAGTCCGGTTGGGGGACCGGGGAGCTGTTTTTT. Translation: CASSIKSGWGTGELFF.

This clone was recorded only once. The CDR3: CASSLLTPQQPGRGGWGETQYF. CDR3 sequence (DNA): TGCGCCAGCAGCCTCTTAACCCCCCAACAACCAGGGCGCGGGGGATGGGGAGAGACCCAGTACTTC. The chain recombines TRBV5-1 with TRBJ2-5; 7 bases are shared with TRBD2. CDR3 size: 22 residues. With V trimmed by 4 bases and J by 4 bases, 31 bases remained unmatched. Looked up from germline, CDR1 is SGHRS and CDR2 is YFSETQ.

This clone was seen a few times. The chain combines TRBV5-1 with TRBJ2-5; D is undetermined. Trimming took off 2 bases at V and 2 bases at J, with 1 base between the two ends. The germline V gene has CDR1 SGHRS and CDR2 YFSETQ. The CDR3 spans 11 residues. The CDR3 region is CASSFQETQYF. The CDR3 DNA sequence: TGCGCCAGCAGCTTTCAAGAGACCCAGTACTTC.

The chain joins TRBV28 to TRBJ1-2; no firm D call. Germline values: CDR1 MDHEN, CDR2 SYDVKM. V was trimmed by 2 bases and J by 3 bases, leaving 10 bases between them. The CDR3 runs to 14 residues. CDR3 sequence (DNA): TGTGCCAGCAGTTTAGGAGAGTCCTACTATGGCTACACCTTC. It yields the protein CASSLGESYYGYTF.

The rearrangement uses TRBV7-9 and TRBJ2-7, with TRBD2 identical over 7 bases. Germline values: CDR1 SEHNR, CDR2 FQNEAQ (reference sequence). V shed 1 base, J shed 7 bases, and the junction held 7 bases outside the gene matches. The CDR3 consists of 14 residues. In DNA form, the CDR3 reads TGTGCCAGCAGCTTAGACTTGGGGACTAAAGAGCAGTACTTC. It specifies CASSLDLGTKEQYF.

This rearrangement joins TRBV12-5 to TRBJ2-1, with 12 bases that match TRBD2. V shed 8 bases, J shed 9 bases, and the junction held 5 bases outside the gene matches. The CDR3 totals 13 residues. Germline lookup yields CDR1 LGHNT and CDR2 FRNRAP. CDR3 residues: CASSPSGRGEQFF. DNA for the CDR3: TGTGCTAGTTCTCCTAGCGGGAGGGGTGAGCAGTTCTTC.

This clone was detected only a few times. This rearrangement joins TRBV28 to TRBJ2-7; 13 bases align to TRBD2. Unmatched junction bases numbered 3, after V lost 5 bases and J lost 2 bases. Germline V gene data show CDR1 as MDHEN and CDR2 as SYDVKM. CDR3 size: 15 residues. CDR3 loop: CASSDGLAGAYEQYF. Written as DNA, the CDR3 is TGTGCCAGCAGTGATGGACTAGCGGGGGCCTACGAGCAGTACTTC.

This sequence joins TRBV15 and TRBJ2-3, with no clear D. The CDR3 loop spans 16 amino acids. CDR1 and CDR2 (germline): LNHNV, YYDKDF (reference sequence). Deletions cut 0 bases from V and 3 bases from J, with 13 bases between. The CDR3 reads CATSRDMADLTDTQYF. The CDR3 nucleotides are TGTGCCACCAGCAGAGATATGGCAGATCTTACAGATACGCAGTATTTT. Based on the CDR3 plus reference TRBV15 and TRBJ2-3, the full variable domain is DAMVIQNPRYQVTQFGKPVTLSCSQTLNHNVMYWYQQKSSQAPKLLFHYYDKDFNNEADTPDNFQSRRPNTSFCFLDIRSPGLGDTAMYLCATSRDMADLTDTQYFGPGTRLTVL.

V usage is TRBV7-2 and J usage is TRBJ2-1; 11 bases are shared with TRBD2. After removal of 4 bases from V and 5 bases from J, the junction contained 7 bases not matched to a gene. CDR3 length: 16 residues. CDR1 is SGHTA, CDR2 FQGNSA, per germline. This chain's CDR3 is CASSSPPGLADNEQFF. The DNA of the CDR3 is TGTGCCAGCAGCTCGCCCCCGGGACTAGCGGACAATGAGCAGTTCTTC.

V usage is TRBV14 and J usage is TRBJ2-7; no clear D. Germline assignment: CDR1 SGHDN and CDR2 FVKESK. V was clipped by 0 bases and J by 8 bases, with 11 bases between them. The CDR3 is 13 amino acids. CDR3 amino acids: CASSQEAGPKQYF. Written as DNA, the CDR3 is TGTGCCAGCAGCCAAGAAGCTGGTCCCAAGCAGTACTTC.

The rearrangement joins TRBV10-1 to TRBJ2-5, with 10 bases aligning to TRBD2. Germline assignment: CDR1 WNHNN and CDR2 SYGVQD (reference sequence). The J segment lost 3 bases and the V segment lost 3 bases, leaving 4 bases of the junction unmatched. CDR3 length: 15 residues. The CDR3 spells CASSDPGTSEETQYF. The CDR3 DNA reads as TGCGCCAGCAGTGACCCCGGGACTAGCGAAGAGACCCAGTACTTC.

The chain recombines TRBV2 with TRBJ2-7; D is possibly TRBD1 (5 bases). There are 15 residues in the CDR3. Germline CDR1 is SNHLY and CDR2 is FYNNEI. V lost 8 bases and J 0 bases, leaving 17 bases between the germline ends. The CDR3 bases are TGTGCCAGCTCCCCTTCGACAGCTCACTCCTACGAGCAGTACTTC. Translated: CASSPSTAHSYEQYF.

V gene TRBV19 combines with J gene TRBJ2-5; D might be TRBD1 (5 bases). V gave up 10 bases and J gave up 3 bases, with 18 bases separating them. CDR1 and CDR2 from the germline V gene are LNHDA and SQIVND (reference sequence). This CDR3 has 14 residues. The CDR3 DNA reads TGTGCCACGGCTCTGGGCAGGGTGGAAGAGACCCAGTACTTC. Protein product: CATALGRVEETQYF.

The rearrangement links TRBV6-5 to TRBJ2-5, with TRBD2 identical over 7 bases. The end of the DNA aligns better with TRBJ2-7, so the J call may be wrong. Germline V gene sequence: CDR1 MNHEY, CDR2 SVGAGI. The CDR3 is 13 amino acids. The CDR3 nucleotides are TGTGCCAGCACAAGCGGGGCGTCCTACGAGCAGTACTTC. Translated, it gives CASTSGASYEQYF.

The V and J genes are TRBV14 and TRBJ1-1; no definite D call. This CDR3 is 13 amino acids long. V lost 3 bases, J lost 0 bases, and 5 bases lay in between. CDR1 is SGHDN and CDR2 is FVKESK in the germline V gene. CDR3 region: CASSQELNTEAFF. The CDR3 DNA reads TGTGCCAGCAGCCAGGAGTTGAACACTGAAGCTTTCTTT.

The chain is built from TRBV5-6 and TRBJ1-2; 7 bases are a match to TRBD1. Unmatched junction bases numbered 7, after V lost 0 bases and J lost 8 bases. The CDR3 has 14 amino acids. Germline CDR1 reads SGHDT; CDR2 reads YYEEEE. Here the CDR3 DNA reads TGTGCCAGCAGCTTGGGGGACAGAGTGTACGGCTACACCTTC. Its protein is CASSLGDRVYGYTF. The variable domain in full, with the rest retrieved from reference TRBV5-6 and TRBJ1-2, is DAGVTQSPTHLIKTRGQQVTLRCSPKSGHDTVSWYQQALGQGPQFIFQYYEEEERQRGNFPDRFSGHQFPNYSSELNVNALLLGDSALYLCASSLGDRVYGYTFGSGTRLTVV.

The V call is TRBV5-1, the J call TRBJ2-5; no firm D call. There are 13 residues in the CDR3. Germline V gene lookup returns CDR1 SGHRS and CDR2 YFSETQ. Trimming cost V 2 bases and J 1 base, with 6 bases left between them. The CDR3 sequence is CASSFSLQETQYF. The CDR3 nucleotides are TGCGCCAGCAGCTTCTCCCTCCAAGAGACCCAGTACTTC.

This clone occurred once. The chain employs TRBV27 and TRBJ2-1; D unclear. CDR3 size: 11 residues. Per the germline V gene, CDR1 is MNHEY and CDR2 is SMNVEV (reference sequence). Trimming left V 5 bases short and J 11 bases short, with 10 bases between. CDR3: CASSIPRKQFF. The CDR3 nucleotides read TGTGCCAGCAGTATCCCCCGAAAGCAGTTCTTC.

A few counts support this clone. The same CDR3 also results from other DNA sequences found in this sample. The chain uses TRBV5-1 and TRBJ2-5; perhaps TRBD2 as D (6 bases). V was cut by 2 bases and J by 2 bases, with 7 bases left in between. Germline V CDR1 and CDR2: SGHRS, YFSETQ. The CDR3 extends over 13 amino acids. The chain's CDR3 is CASSFGGQETQYF. DNA of the CDR3: TGCGCCAGCAGCTTTGGAGGGCAAGAGACCCAGTACTTC.

The chain uses TRBV5-4 and TRBJ1-4; no definite D call. The germline CDR1 and CDR2 sequences are SGHNT and YYREEE (reference sequence). Trimming removed 3 bases at V and 3 bases at J, with 0 bases between. This CDR3 is built from 11 residues. CDR3 protein: CASSSNEKLFF. As DNA, the CDR3 is TGTGCCAGCAGCTCTAATGAAAAACTGTTTTTT.

J is TRBJ1-2 and V is TRBV9; 11 bases fit TRBD1. CDR3 length equals 15 residues. Per germline, CDR1 SGDLS and CDR2 YYNGEE. The V gene end was trimmed by 4 bases and the J gene end by 5 bases; junction bases not matched to a gene: 7. CDR3 region: CASSSRTGGSYGYTF. The CDR3 region has the DNA TGTGCCAGCAGCTCCCGGACAGGGGGCAGTTATGGCTACACCTTC.